This T cell receptor (beta chain) was recorded in a study of blood T cell repertoires in COVID-19 (dated by TCRdb to the early 2020s). In terms of the full investigation: Samples covering the acute and convalescent phases of COVID-19 were provided by collaborators in the United States, Italy and Spain. Samples came from the ongoing ImmuneRACE study (first 160 participants) plus 1,254 subjects from 6 global collaborators. The prospective study material was composed of cDNA or gDNA derived from T cells, B-cell-depleted T cells, or PBMCs. The dataset comprised deeply sampled blood TCRbeta repertoires from subjects exposed to, actively infected with, or recovered from COVID-19. Where available, HLA class I and class II types were taken from metadata supplied by the sample provider and were not determined by assay-based typing. A de-identified subject ID, COVID-19 status, age in years and sex were almost always included in the sample metadata. A freely available public database, intended as a resource for researchers studying the immune response to SARS-CoV-2, is where the repertoires were released.

On the study overall, not on this receptor specifically: The quantity of clinical and demographic metadata differed by source and by participant and was supplied without curation.

Regarding this clone: The clone's antigen remains unknown. Base qualities are missing; no much larger clone stands one base away.

Participants in the prospective study were aged 18 to 89 years, lived in 20 to 25 United States geographic areas, and enrolled through a virtual design. In the prospective study, participants were assigned to cohorts based on the clinical history participants reported in a screening survey and a study questionnaire. Recovered participants in ImmuneRACE Cohort 3 were defined by two consecutive negative NP/OP PCR tests, clearance by a healthcare professional, or resolution of symptoms. In the prospective study, whole blood, serum and a nasopharyngeal or oropharyngeal swab were collected from each participant by mobile phlebotomists. Participants in the prospective study had the option to provide additional blood draws and questionnaires over an approximately 2-month period. Prospective study blood samples were shipped either frozen or at room temperature before DNA extraction. TCRbeta CDR3 regions were amplified from genomic DNA by means of the immunoSEQ Assay, a bias-controlled multiplex PCR. Per the authors' processing: Nucleated cell counts per sample were estimated from amplification of reference gene primers within the assay. To quantify the absolute abundance of each unique TCRbeta CDR3 rearrangement, sequence reads were collapsed and filtered. For each sample, productive Simpson clonality was calculated by taking the square root of Simpson's diversity index across productive rearrangements. The clones in this table, taken by TCRdb from immuneACCESS, are in-frame only. Not every clone is retained; where verified, under half of the shortfall comes from an unresolved V gene, and the cause of the rest is unknown. V and J calls and clone size are given by that table; D and trimming were obtained from the DNA. This sample holds around 150,000 clones; around four fifths were observed only once. 13% of the sample goes to the ten largest clones.

The germline ends are 14 bases apart after V is trimmed by 6 bases and J by 2 bases. CDR1 MDHEN and CDR2 SYDVKM were looked up in the germline V gene. From the cysteine up to the phenylalanine, the CDR3 has a length of 15 residues. Of all the DNA, just the CDR3 is kept, 45 bases in frame from base 1. Sequencing was done on a sample of PBMCs or T cells enriched from blood (not recorded which). The TCR comes from a woman aged 55-70 years who had recovered from COVID-19. Recombination linked TRBV28 to TRBJ1-5, with a tentative D gene TRBD1 over 5 matching bases. The CDR3 reads CASSSIQGGNQPQHF. The nucleotides read TGTGCCAGCAGCTCGATCCAGGGTGGCAATCAGCCCCAGCATTTT.